This T cell receptor (beta chain) was sequenced in a study of cytomegalovirus exposure and HLA in healthy donors. The PCR employed 60 Vbeta primers together with 13 Jbeta primers. The assay was immunoSEQ multiplex PCR, and TCRdb's table has in-frame clones only and misses some. The table lists some 180,000 clones, about 82% of them singletons, with 1.5% to 2% in the top ten. CDR1 and CDR2 (germline): MNHEY, SVGAGI. This CDR3 has 14 amino acids. Between the trimmed V and J ends, which lost 2 bases and 3 bases, there was a span of 10 bases. Each donor was healthy, and each was a bone marrow donor. This sequence was found in a woman aged 30 to 39 in good health and CMV-seronegative. Sequencing was carried out using PBMCs. The gene calls are TRBV6-5 and TRBJ2-5; D may be TRBD2 (6 bases). The CDR3 loop reads CASSYGTLKETQYF. The CDR3 region has the DNA TGTGCCAGCAGTTACGGGACTTTAAAAGAGACCCAGTACTTC.